Described below is a single T cell receptor (beta chain) sequence and its context. Its antigen remains unknown. Extractions gave at least 5 micrograms of total RNA per sample. This sample stems from a study of blood T cells in healthy people across ages. Germline V gene lookup returns CDR1 SQVTM and CDR2 ANQGSEA. This CDR3 is built from 16 residues. V lost 6 bases and J lost 4; bases outside the gene matches: 15. It was with a sample-barcoded 5' primer and a J-beta primer mix that a second PCR of roughly 7 to 12 cycles was run. TCRdb redid the calling of the 5' RACE reads with MiXCR, one entry per CDR3 protein. The table includes under 1,000,000 distinct CDR3 sequences, around 36% detected once. Points from the study as a whole: The study could not conclusively compare naive and antigen-experienced cells, given its unsorted PBMCs.

Sample: blood. The chain has TRBV29-1 and TRBJ1-2; TRBD1 aligns across 9 bases. The receptor's source is a man younger than 35 in good health. The CDR3 loop is CSVVNKQGARGYGYTF. The CDR3 nucleotides read TGCAGCGTCGTTAACAAACAGGGGGCGAGGGGCTATGGCTACACCTTC.